This T cell receptor (beta chain) derives from a study of CD8+CD57+ T cells in acquired aplastic anemia (dated by TCRdb to about 2018). Regarding the study in general: DNA extracted from sorted CD4+ and CD8+ cells had a mean of about 3.2 ug, with a range of 0.2 to 27.4 ug. A CD8+CD57+ expansion meant a frequency higher than the mean frequency seen in healthy subjects. Beyond this particular receptor, the publication reports: Around 27 CD8+ CDR3 sequences were found to be shared between patients and controls, but these sequences appeared to be highly expressed in patients and within the immunodominant clones of the patients. Patients and healthy controls showed no significant difference in CD8+ Simpson's diversity (P=0.060).

In regard to this clonotype: Its recognized antigen is unknown. The input lacks base qualities; no much larger clone sits a single base away.

The cysteine opens and the phenylalanine closes a CDR3 of 17 amino acids. The read is trimmed to its CDR3 DNA, 51 bases read in frame from base 1. After removal of 1 base from V and 9 bases from J, the junction retains 17 bases not matched to a gene. In the germline V gene (reference sequence), CDR1 corresponds to DFQATT and CDR2 to SNEGSKA. TCR beta VDJ combination and CDR3 sequence profiling used genomic DNA as the template. An Illumina HiSeq 2000 was the platform used for TCR repertoire sequencing. The source study handled its data this way. Repertoires were assessed using TRBV/TRBJ rearrangement plots, CDR3 size and DJ length profiles, and Simpson's diversity index. The immunodominant clone was defined as the most abundant DNA sequence in deep sequencing data. CDR3 amino acid sequences were checked for sharing across subjects and were also compared against the VDJdb database and published repertoires. The raw public reads went through TCRdb reprocessing: fastp at Q25, MiXCR clone calling, in-frame beta chains kept. All rows with the same CDR3 protein become a single entry with the most common DNA and genes. In this record, the V and J calls reflect TCRdb's handling and not the investigators' own analysis. Here the sample has roughly 500,000 distinct CDR3 sequences; over 25% occur a single time. 0.8% to 0.85% of the sample is taken by the ten largest.

Flow cytometry had shown CD8+CD57+ cell expansion in the patients selected for sequencing. Severe acquired aplastic anemia was diagnosed in all patients according to International Study of Aplastic Anemia and Agranulocytosis and Camitta criteria. No therapy had been received by the patients at the time of blood sampling. The study deep-sequenced TCR repertoires of sorted CD4+ and CD8+ blood T cells from severe aplastic anemia patients and healthy subjects. Patients were enrolled in the USA under clinicaltrials.gov protocols 00001620, 01623167, 00001397, 00071045, 00081523 and 00961064. Ficoll-Paque density gradient centrifugation was used to isolate peripheral blood mononuclear cells. Before DNA extraction, CD4+ and CD8+ T cells were sorted with FACS or magnetic beads.

The chain is assembled from TRBV20-1 and TRBJ2-1; 8 of the junction bases match TRBD2. The sequence came from a human donor with aplastic anemia. Sequencing was done on a sample of sorted CD4+, CD8+, or CD8+CD57+ T cells (not recorded which) from PBMCs. The CDR3 has the sequence CSARVWISLAGSFEQFF. The nucleotide sequence is TGCAGTGCTAGAGTTTGGATAAGTTTAGCGGGAAGTTTTGAGCAGTTCTTC.